This TCR beta chain was obtained from a study of shared clonotypes between healthy human individuals. Study-wide background: The plates for each donor numbered three CD4 naive, three CD4 memory, two CD8 naive and one CD8 memory.

The assay was immunoSEQ multiplex PCR, and TCRdb's table has in-frame clones only and misses some. Of some 2,500,000 clones listed, roughly 93% were seen once; the top ten hold more than 0.35%. This sequence was found in a man between 18 and 29 years old in good health. Some clones in this sample may be carry-over from other donors' samples. The sequenced sample consisted of naive CD4+ T cells from PBMCs. Documented subset: CD45RA+ positively selected.

The CDR3 region has the DNA TGTGCCAGCAGTTTAGGAGGCGGACGAGGTTACTACGAGCAGTACTTC. Its translation: CASSLGGGRGYYEQYF. The chain combines TRBV28 with TRBJ2-7, with TRBD2 as a possible D gene (5 bases). The CDR3 runs 16 residues. Looked up from germline, CDR1 is MDHEN and CDR2 is SYDVKM. Deletions cut 2 bases from V and 3 bases from J, with 17 bases between.